A single sample gave rise to the 21 T cell receptor beta chains below, sequenced in a study of breast tumors, draining lymph nodes, adjacent tissues. TCRdb re-called the multiplex PCR reads with MiXCR, one entry per CDR3 protein. The table lists approximately 210,000 distinct CDR3 sequences, 34% of them singletons, with approximately 3.3% in the top ten. Axillary draining lymph nodes of breast cancer patients supplied the node samples. Sequenced input: axillary lymph node tissue. All receptors derive from a female donor with breast cancer. Some clones in this sample may be carry-over from other donors' samples.

The V and J genes are TRBV19 and TRBJ2-2; TRBD2 agrees at 12 bases. The CDR3 contains 19 residues. J was trimmed by 7 bases and V by 0 bases; bases with no gene match: 12. Per the germline V gene, CDR1 is LNHDA and CDR2 is SQIVND (reference sequence). The CDR3 bases are TGTGCCAGTAGTATAGATCGGTCTAGCGGGAGGGCCCAAGACGGGGAGCTGTTTTTT. Translation gives CASSIDRSSGRAQDGELFF.

CDR3 in amino acids: CSVGGTGDTQYF. The CDR3 bases are TGCAGCGTTGGTGGAACCGGGGATACGCAGTATTTT. The chain couples TRBV29-1 to TRBJ2-3, with D unresolved. The CDR3 is 12 residues long. Trimming shortened V by 4 bases and J by 6 bases, and 11 bases separated the two germline ends. Germline V gene lookup returns CDR1 SQVTM and CDR2 ANQGSEA.

For this clonotype: A read error may account for a junction end that differs from germline. J is TRBJ2-7 and V is TRBV6-1, with 8 bases aligning to TRBD2. The V gene's germline CDR1 is MNHNS and CDR2 SASEGT. There are 16 residues in the CDR3. CDR3 region: CASSQAFGGARYEQYF. The CDR3, as DNA: TGTGCCAGCAGTCAAGCCTTCGGGGGGGCGAGATACGAGCAGTACTTC.

This clonotype has at least ten counts. Germline and junction disagree at one end, which may indicate a read error. The chain uses TRBV5-1 and TRBJ2-7, with D perhaps assigned TRBD1 or TRBD2 (5 bases each). The CDR3 contains 13 residues. The germline CDR1 and CDR2 sequences are SGHRS and YFSETQ. The CDR3 nucleotides read TGTGCCAGCAGCTCGGGACGAGCCTACGAGCAGTACTTC. It specifies CASSSGRAYEQYF. Based on the CDR3 plus reference TRBV5-1 and TRBJ2-7, the full variable domain is KAGVTQTPRYLIKTRGQQVTLSCSPISGHRSVSWYQQTPGQGLQFLFEYFSETQRNKGNFPGRFSGRQFSNSRSEMNVSTLELGDSALYLCASSSGRAYEQYFGPGTRLTVT.

The chain recombines TRBV5-5 with TRBJ1-6, with unresolved D. Per the germline V gene, CDR1 is SGHKS and CDR2 is YYEKEE (reference sequence). V lost 0 bases to trimming and J lost 6 bases, with 10 bases between them. The CDR3 loop spans 15 amino acids. This chain's CDR3 is CASSLEVTLNSPLHF. The CDR3 DNA reads as TGTGCCAGCAGCTTGGAGGTGACGCTTAATTCACCCCTCCACTTT.

This clonotype was detected many times. This chain connects TRBV7-6 to TRBJ2-2; 9 nucleotides align to TRBD1. The V segment lost 5 bases and the J segment 3 bases; nucleotides outside the gene matches: 10. This CDR3 contains 17 residues. Germline V gene sequence: CDR1 SGHVS, CDR2 FNYEAQ. In DNA, the CDR3 is TGTGCCAGCAGCCAGGGGACAGGGAGTACGGACACCGGGGAGCTGTTTTTT. This codes for CASSQGTGSTDTGELFF.

This clonotype was observed a handful of times. V and J are TRBV19 and TRBJ2-3, with 10 positions matching TRBD1. The length of the CDR3 is 16 residues. Germline loops: CDR1 LNHDA, CDR2 SQIVND (reference sequence). With V trimmed by 4 bases and J by 8 bases, 12 bases remained unmatched. In nucleotides, the CDR3 is TGTGCCAGTAGTACCCACCGGACCCGGACAGGGGGTACGCAGTATTTT. Encoded protein: CASSTHRTRTGGTQYF.

This clonotype was seen at least ten times. Compared with germline, one end of the junction differs, possibly owing to a read error. This chain joins TRBV6-5 and TRBJ2-7; 10 bases map to TRBD2. The germline V gene encodes CDR1 MNHEY and CDR2 SVGAGI. The length of the CDR3 is 16 residues. CDR3 amino acids: CASSHSEASGSGEQYF. For the CDR3, the DNA is TGTGCCAGCAGTCACTCGGAGGCTAGCGGGAGTGGTGAGCAGTACTTC.

In this sample, this clonotype turned up many times. The chain joins TRBV12-3 or TRBV12-4 to TRBJ1-2; D unclear. CDR3 size: 12 residues. V gave up 4 bases and J gave up 5 bases, with 8 bases separating them. As DNA, the CDR3 is TGTGCCAGCAGTTCGGGTGCGTATGGCTACACCTTC. The encoded protein is CASSSGAYGYTF.

In its sample, this clonotype was seen many times. J is TRBJ2-3 and V is TRBV9; no firm D call. Trimming pared 4 bases from V and 5 bases from J, leaving 8 bases between. The CDR3 length is 12 residues. Germline V gene data show CDR1 as SGDLS and CDR2 as YYNGEE. DNA for the CDR3: TGTGCCAGCAGCCCGAGGATAGATACGCAGTATTTT. Its translation: CASSPRIDTQYF.

This clonotype occurred many times. J is TRBJ2-7 and V is TRBV3-1; 9 nucleotides align to TRBD1. The germline CDR1 and CDR2 sequences are LGHDT and YNNKEL (reference sequence). CDR3 length: 15 amino acids. Trimming removed 6 bases from V and 1 base from J; junction bases left unmatched: 7. In nucleotides, the CDR3 is TGTGCCAGCAGGGCCACCGGGACAGGGTCCTACGAGCAGTACTTC. Its translation: CASRATGTGSYEQYF.

This clonotype has a handful of counts. The chain joins TRBV18 to TRBJ1-2; 7 nucleotides agree with TRBD1. The V and J ends lost 3 bases and 3 bases, in that order; junction bases with no gene match: 13. Germline V gives CDR1 KGHSH, CDR2 LQKENI. This CDR3 has 17 residues. The CDR3 protein is CASSPFRPGQNYYGYTF. In DNA, the CDR3 is TGTGCCAGCTCACCTTTCAGGCCGGGACAGAATTACTATGGCTACACCTTC.

This rearrangement joins TRBV15 to TRBJ1-6; weak D call: TRBD1 (5 bases). Germline CDR1 LNHNV, CDR2 YYDKDF (reference sequence). The CDR3 has 15 residues. Trimming left V 0 bases short and J 8 bases short, with 11 bases between. This CDR3 reads CATSREAGHDSPLHF. The DNA for the CDR3 is TGTGCCACCAGCAGAGAGGCAGGGCATGATTCACCCCTCCACTTT.

This clonotype was picked up a small number of times. The chain uses TRBV28 and TRBJ2-7; 7 bases are shared with TRBD2. Germline CDR1 is MDHEN and CDR2 is SYDVKM. J lost 0 bases, V lost 2 bases, and 4 bases had no gene match. This CDR3 is 15 amino acids long. The CDR3 region is CASSLEGGPSYEQYF. CDR3 nucleotide sequence: TGTGCCAGCAGTTTAGAGGGAGGGCCCTCCTACGAGCAGTACTTC.

This clonotype was found many times. The genes are TRBV4-2 and TRBJ2-1; no reliable D call. Germline V lookup: CDR1 LGHNA, CDR2 YNFKEQ. This CDR3 is 13 amino acids long. V was shortened by 4 bases and J by 4 bases, with 8 bases between the two germline ends. CDR3 in amino acids: CASSLAKYNEQFF. CDR3 DNA sequence: TGTGCCAGCAGCCTGGCCAAATACAATGAGCAGTTCTTC.

This clonotype was recorded at least ten times. The chain uses TRBV7-3 and TRBJ2-2; D assignment may be TRBD1 or TRBD2 (5 bases each). CDR1 and CDR2 from the germline V gene are SGHTA and FQGTGA. The CDR3 consists of 16 residues. V lost 4 bases and J lost 3, with 15 bases in between. Here the CDR3 DNA reads TGTGCCAGCAGCTCCGCCGGGACGGATTACACCGGGGAGCTGTTTTTT. Translated: CASSSAGTDYTGELFF. The full variable domain, completed using reference TRBV7-3 and TRBJ2-2, is GAGVSQTPSNKVTEKGKYVELRCDPISGHTALYWYRQSLGQGPEFLIYFQGTGAADDSGLPNDRFFAVRPEGSVSTLKIQRTERGDSAVYLCASSSAGTDYTGELFFGEGSRLTVL.

About this clonotype itself: This may be a read error: a much more frequent sequence differs by one nucleotide. This chain joins TRBV9 and TRBJ2-7; TRBD1 is a possible D gene (6 bases). The CDR3 is made up of 14 amino acids. Germline values: CDR1 SGDLS, CDR2 YYNGEE. The CDR3 is CASSDQGSSYEQSF. CDR3 in DNA: TGTGCCAGCAGCGACCAGGGGTCCTCCTACGAGCAGTCCTTC. Together with reference TRBV9 and TRBJ2-7, the CDR3 gives the full variable domain: DSGVTQTPKHLITATGQRVTLRCSPRSGDLSVYWYQQSLDQGLQFLIQYYNGEERAKGNILERFSAQQFPDLHSELNLSSLELGDSALYFCASSDQGSSYEQSFGPGTRLTVT.

This clonotype was recorded at least ten times. In nucleotides, the CDR3 is TGTGCCAGCAGCCGGGCAGGGGAGGCTGGGGCCAACGTCCTGACTTTC. Translated, it gives CASSRAGEAGANVLTF. The chain uses TRBV11-1 and TRBJ2-6; D could derive from TRBD1 or TRBD2 (6 bases each). The CDR3 consists of 16 residues. Trimming removed 5 bases from V and 2 bases from J, with 13 bases in between. Germline V gene data show CDR1 as SGHAT and CDR2 as FQDESV (reference sequence).

V gene TRBV10-3 combines with J gene TRBJ1-6; the D is unclear. The germline V and J ends were trimmed by 4 bases and 8 bases, with 9 bases remaining between them. The CDR3 length is 13 residues. CDR1 and CDR2 (germline): ENHRY, SYGVKD. CDR3 amino acids: CAISAEGDSPLHF. CDR3 DNA sequence: TGTGCCATCAGTGCGGAGGGCGATTCACCCCTCCACTTT.

This clonotype was detected a few times. The rearrangement joins TRBV6-5 to TRBJ2-1; 9 nucleotides align to TRBD2. The CDR3 runs to 15 residues. Germline values: CDR1 MNHEY, CDR2 SVGAGI. The junction had 12 bases not matched to a gene; V was cut back by 5 bases and J by 10 bases. The DNA of the CDR3 is TGTGCCAGCAGTCACGCGGCGGGGGGGCGGGACGAGCAGTTCTTC. This sequence encodes CASSHAAGGRDEQFF.

The chain is built from TRBV7-9 and TRBJ2-3; 11 positions agree with TRBD2. The J segment lost 11 bases and the V segment lost 1 base, leaving 11 bases of the junction unmatched. Germline-derived CDR1 and CDR2 are SEHNR and FQNEAQ (reference sequence). The CDR3 sequence is 16 residues long. CDR3 residues: CASSLVGLAVYNEQYF. CDR3 sequence (DNA): TGTGCCAGCAGCTTAGTGGGACTAGCGGTTTACAATGAGCAGTATTTT.